Presented here are 18 T cell receptor beta chains from one specimen sequenced in a study of CD8 T cells in ankylosing spondylitis (dated by TCRdb to about 2017). The method was 5' RACE. The reads were generated on an Illumina HiSeq 2500. In-frame beta chains were kept once TCRdb had trimmed the public reads at Q25 with fastp and called clones with MiXCR. CDR3 protein duplicates are merged, each entry listing the most common genes and DNA. The sample yields around 120,000 distinct CDR3 sequences; over 7% were counted once. Clones ranked in the top ten supply 2.5% to 3.5% of the sample. The sample taken for sequencing was blood, either unsorted or a sorted T cell fraction (not recorded which). All receptors derive from a male donor with ankylosing spondylitis or in good health (not recorded which).

Only a few counts were recorded for this clonotype. The chain joins TRBV7-2 to TRBJ2-3; 8 nucleotides agree with TRBD1. J gave up 4 bases and V 6 bases, and 15 bases lay outside the gene matches. This CDR3 comprises 17 residues. Germline V CDR1 and CDR2: SGHTA, FQGNSA. In DNA form, the CDR3 reads TGTGCCAGCAGTCGTGACTCCGGGACAGGTGGATCAGATACGCAGTATTTT. It encodes CASSRDSGTGGSDTQYF.

This clonotype was detected ten times or more. The chain joins TRBV27 to TRBJ2-3, with 8 bases lining up with TRBD2. The CDR3 consists of 13 residues. CDR1 MNHEY and CDR2 SMNVEV come from the germline V gene (reference sequence). The V segment lost 6 bases and the J segment 13 bases; nucleotides outside the gene matches: 12. CDR3 residues: CASSSTSASVEYF. CDR3 DNA: TGTGCCAGCAGCTCGACTAGCGCTAGTGTAGAGTATTTT.

This clonotype was recorded many times. The chain links TRBV6-1 to TRBJ2-1; a possible D gene is TRBD2 (6 bases). Trimming left V 6 bases short and J 6 bases short, with 15 bases between. Germline CDR1 and CDR2: MNHNS and SASEGT. The CDR3 has 14 amino acids. CDR3 loop: CASSRRGSGNEQFF. The CDR3 DNA reads as TGTGCCAGCAGCCGTCGGGGTAGCGGCAATGAGCAGTTCTTC.

This clonotype was found many times. The chain combines TRBV20-1 with TRBJ2-7, with 8 bases aligning to TRBD1. CDR1 is DFQATT and CDR2 is SNEGSKA in the germline V gene (reference sequence). Trimming removed 4 bases from V and 3 bases from J; junction bases left unmatched: 8. The CDR3 has 14 residues. The DNA for the CDR3 is TGCAGTGCTACCGGGGGACAGGTTGGCTACGAGCAGTACTTC. Amino acid sequence: CSATGGQVGYEQYF.

Comments on this clonotype: A read error may be the cause here, since a much bigger clone is one base away. This chain connects TRBV7-2 to TRBJ2-7; D gene ambiguous. This CDR3 is 14 amino acids long. Between the trimmed V and J ends, which lost 1 base and 4 bases, there was a span of 11 bases. Germline lookup yields CDR1 SGHTA and CDR2 FQGNSA. CDR3 sequence reads: CASSLELSSYEQYF. Here the CDR3 DNA reads TGTGCCAGCAGCTTAGAACTATCTTCTTACGAGCAGTACTTC.

This clonotype has a handful of counts. The chain is built from TRBV12-3 or TRBV12-4 and TRBJ2-7, with 11 bases aligning to TRBD1. Trimming took 5 bases from V and 12 from J; bases not matched to a gene: 9. The CDR3 has 13 amino acids. CDR3 coding DNA: TGTGCCAGCAGTCCGGGGACAGGGGGAGAGGTGTACTTC. Residues: CASSPGTGGEVYF.

This clonotype has a handful of counts. The chain joins TRBV28 to TRBJ2-5; D perhaps matches TRBD2 (5 bases). Germline CDR1 is MDHEN and CDR2 is SYDVKM. CDR3 length: 17 amino acids. The germline V and J ends were trimmed by 2 bases and 5 bases, with 21 bases remaining between them. The CDR3 spells CASSLLQPLAEGETQYF. CDR3 nucleotide sequence: TGTGCCAGCAGTTTACTACAACCCCTAGCCGAAGGGGAGACCCAGTACTTC.

This clonotype has a count of ten or more. At one end the junction does not follow the germline gene, possibly because of a read error. The chain employs TRBV29-1 and TRBJ2-1; TRBD1 agrees at 8 bases. The CDR3 contains 8 residues. CDR1 is SQVTM, CDR2 ANQGSEA, per germline. As DNA, the CDR3 is TGCAGCACCGGACAGGGATCATTC. Its translation: CSTGQGSF.

The chain combines TRBV12-3 or TRBV12-4 with TRBJ1-1, with TRBD1 as a possible D gene (5 bases). The ends were cut back, 7 bases at V and 0 bases at J, with 9 bases in the middle. The CDR3 loop spans 13 amino acids. The CDR3 region is CASTPGVNTEAFF. CDR3 coding DNA: TGTGCCAGCACCCCGGGGGTGAACACTGAAGCTTTCTTT.

This clonotype was counted ten times or more. The rearrangement joins TRBV28 to TRBJ1-1, with a weak D call TRBD1 (6 bases). The V and J ends lost 7 bases and 7 bases respectively, with 19 bases between them. Germline CDR1 and CDR2: MDHEN and SYDVKM. The CDR3 is 14 amino acids. Here the CDR3 DNA reads TGTGCCAGCACCCCGTCAGGAGAACAGGGTGAAGCTTTCTTT. Translated, it gives CASTPSGEQGEAFF.

The V and J genes are TRBV20-1 and TRBJ1-2, with 8 bases fitting TRBD1. The CDR3 length is 15 residues. The junction had 12 bases not matched to a gene; V was cut back by 3 bases and J by 6 bases. Germline CDR1 reads DFQATT; CDR2 reads SNEGSKA (reference sequence). Written as DNA, the CDR3 is TGCAGTGCTAGGGCCCGGGACAGGAGGTTCGATGGCTACACCTTC. This gives the protein CSARARDRRFDGYTF.

In its sample, this clonotype was seen many times. The chain recombines TRBV7-2 with TRBJ2-5, with D perhaps being TRBD1 or TRBD2 (5 bases each). Per germline, CDR1 SGHTA and CDR2 FQGNSA. This CDR3 is built from 14 residues. Between the trimmed V and J ends, which lost 1 base and 0 bases, there was a span of 6 bases. DNA of the CDR3: TGTGCCAGCAGCTTAGGAGGGGACCAAGAGACCCAGTACTTC. Its translation is CASSLGGDQETQYF. Based on the CDR3 plus reference TRBV7-2 and TRBJ2-5, the full variable domain is GAGVSQSPSNKVTEKGKDVELRCDPISGHTALYWYRQSLGQGLEFLIYFQGNSAPDKSGLPSDRFSAERTGGSVSTLTIQRTQQEDSAVYLCASSLGGDQETQYFGPGTRLLVL.

This clonotype showed up many times. The V call is TRBV5-1, the J call TRBJ1-1, with D perhaps matching TRBD1 (5 bases). There are 15 residues in the CDR3. The V end was cut by 4 bases, the J end by 1 base, with 14 bases between. CDR1 is SGHRS and CDR2 is YFSETQ in the germline V gene. The CDR3 bases are TGCGCCAGCAGCCCGTCTGCAGGGCGGAACACTGAAGCTTTCTTT. It specifies CASSPSAGRNTEAFF. The complete variable domain, with remaining parts taken from reference TRBV5-1 and TRBJ1-1, reads KAGVTQTPRYLIKTRGQQVTLSCSPISGHRSVSWYQQTPGQGLQFLFEYFSETQRNKGNFPGRFSGRQFSNSRSEMNVSTLELGDSALYLCASSPSAGRNTEAFFGQGTRLTVV.

This clonotype was observed many times. This chain links TRBV12-3 or TRBV12-4 with TRBJ1-1, with D hard to call. The V gene lost 4 bases and the J gene lost 4 bases, with 13 bases spanning the gap. The CDR3 covers 14 residues. The CDR3 spells CASSWRGGSTEAFF. DNA for the CDR3: TGTGCCAGCAGTTGGCGGGGAGGGAGCACTGAAGCTTTCTTT.

This clonotype was seen repeatedly, ten times or more. J is TRBJ2-1 and V is TRBV7-8, with a possible D match to TRBD2 (5 bases). Trimming shortened V by 5 bases and J by 10 bases, and 15 bases separated the two germline ends. This CDR3 contains 13 residues. Germline V gene data show CDR1 as SGHVS and CDR2 as FQNEAQ. This CDR3 reads CASSRRLAPEQFF. In DNA, the CDR3 is TGTGCCAGCAGCCGGCGTCTAGCACCCGAGCAGTTCTTC.

This clonotype was detected ten times or more. This sequence joins TRBV20-1 and TRBJ1-5; D not resolved. Looked up from germline, CDR1 is DFQATT and CDR2 is SNEGSKA (reference sequence). This CDR3 contains 17 residues. Trimming took 8 bases from V and 0 from J, leaving 23 bases between them. The CDR3 bases are TGCAGTTCCCAAGGCCAGCCGAACCCATATAGCAATCAGCCCCAGCATTTT. Its protein is CSSQGQPNPYSNQPQHF.

The chain carries TRBV12-3 or TRBV12-4 and TRBJ2-7; 8 nucleotides line up with TRBD1. The length of the CDR3 is 14 residues. Germline trimming cut 11 bases from V and 6 bases from J; bases unmatched to any gene: 15. This chain's CDR3 is CASQPGQGRGEQYF. The CDR3, as DNA: TGTGCCTCTCAGCCAGGACAGGGAAGGGGCGAGCAGTACTTC.

This clonotype was counted many times. J is TRBJ2-7 and V is TRBV14, with D unclear. Germline loops: CDR1 SGHDN, CDR2 FVKESK. CDR3 length: 13 amino acids. V shed 0 bases and J shed 4 bases, with 7 bases lying between them. The CDR3 loop reads CASSQDLGYEQYF. The CDR3 nucleotides read TGTGCCAGCAGCCAAGATCTTGGTTACGAGCAGTACTTC.